This TCR beta chain was identified during a study of CD8 T cells in Susac syndrome. Roughly 0.5 to 1 ug RNA was reverse transcribed with random hexamers. TCRdb fed the immunoSEQ multiplex PCR reads into MiXCR, producing one record per CDR3 protein. Among 100,000 to 150,000 distinct CDR3 sequences listed, approximately 96% were seen once. The sample comprised CD4+ T cells from PBMCs. This clonotype was sampled from a human donor in good health.

CDR3 sequence reads: CASSEGAGISYEQYF. CDR3 sequence (DNA): TGTGCCAGCAGTGAAGGGGCAGGGATCTCCTACGAGCAGTACTTC. The rearrangement joins TRBV2 to TRBJ2-7; weak D call: TRBD1 (5 bases). Germline V gives CDR1 SNHLY, CDR2 FYNNEI. The CDR3 covers 15 residues. Trimming pared 1 base from V and 0 bases from J, leaving 10 bases between.